This entry describes one TCR beta chain. No antigen is known for it. TCR beta cDNA was prepared out of around 460 ng total RNA by means of a constant-region primer. Libraries of TCR beta came from three nested multiplex PCR rounds with slightly modified ARM-PCR. Use of TRBV1-TRBV30 forward primers with a C-beta reverse primer characterized the first two PCR rounds, which lasted 10 cycles each. TCRdb recomputed calls from the multiplex PCR reads with MiXCR, one row per CDR3 protein. Counted here are about 120,000 distinct CDR3 sequences, roughly 70% occurring once; the ten biggest clones make up over 8%. This entry belongs to a study of tumor-infiltrating lymphocytes in primary liver carcinoma. On the study more broadly: The study enrolled male and female patients aged 30 to 69 years. Sample yields, roughly 3.5 to 7.13 million productive TCRbeta reads, were similar across the tissue types. Study observations and caveats: Between tumor regions, pairs overlapped more than tumor-adjacent and tumor-blood pairs did.

CDR1 and CDR2 from the germline V gene are SQVTM and ANQGSEA. CDR3 length: 11 residues. Trimming stripped 8 bases from V and 6 bases from J, with 13 bases between. The study co-extracted DNA and RNA from roughly 20-30 mg of unsorted bulk tissue. Surgical resection was used to treat these primary liver carcinoma patients. The origin of this receptor is a woman aged 55-69 years with primary liver carcinoma and hepatitis B virus infection. Sequencing input: tumor-adjacent normal liver tissue. The chain uses TRBV29-1 and TRBJ1-1; unclear D gene. In DNA form, the CDR3 reads TGCAGCTTAAAACGGCGCCCTGAAGCTTTCTTT. It translates to CSLKRRPEAFF.